Below, 26 T cell receptor beta chains from the same sample are listed, as sequenced in a study of cytomegalovirus exposure and HLA in healthy donors. The PCR was carried out with 60 Vbeta primers and 13 Jbeta primers. Clones were read by immunoSEQ multiplex PCR, and TCRdb kept only the in-frame ones, dropping some. The data show some 110,000 clones, 65% to 75% seen once. The sample comprised PBMCs. These receptors came from a female donor in good health and CMV-seronegative.

A few counts support this clone. The rearrangement uses TRBV11-3 and TRBJ1-1; TRBD1 aligns across 7 bases. This CDR3 contains 13 residues. The germline V gene encodes CDR1 SGHNT and CDR2 YENEEA. With 6 bases clipped from V and 1 base from J, the junction kept 2 bases outside the gene matches. The CDR3 sequence: CASRGQTNTEAFF. The CDR3 nucleotides read TGTGCCAGCAGGGGACAGACGAACACTGAAGCTTTCTTT.

This clone was observed a handful of times. Here the CDR3 reads CASSLSGRDSYEQYF. The CDR3 region has the DNA TGTGCCAGCAGCCTTAGCGGGAGGGACTCCTACGAGCAGTACTTC. The chain is built from TRBV13 and TRBJ2-7; TRBD2 agrees at 11 bases. CDR3 length: 15 amino acids. Germline loops: CDR1 PRHDT, CDR2 FYEKMQ (reference sequence). The junction had 3 bases not matched to a gene; V was cut back by 5 bases and J by 0 bases.

The chain is built from TRBV11-2 and TRBJ2-5, with TRBD1 identical over 7 bases. Trimming cost V 2 bases and J 5 bases; bases outside gene matches: 11. Germline assignment: CDR1 SGHAT and CDR2 FQNNGV. This CDR3 has 16 residues. CDR3 nucleotide sequence: TGTGCCAGCAGCTTACCCCCCCCGAGGGGGCGGGAGACCCAGTACTTC. Its translation: CASSLPPPRGRETQYF.

The CDR3 DNA is TGTGCCAGCAGTTACCAGGGGCTCACCTACGAGCAGTACTTC. Its translation: CASSYQGLTYEQYF. This rearrangement joins TRBV27 to TRBJ2-7; tentatively, D is TRBD1 (6 bases). Trimming pared 4 bases from V and 2 bases from J, leaving 12 bases between. Germline values: CDR1 MNHEY, CDR2 SMNVEV (reference sequence). The CDR3 is made up of 14 amino acids.

This clone was seen more than once but under ten times. The J gene is TRBJ2-1, the V gene TRBV27; a possible D gene is TRBD1 (6 bases). CDR3 length: 15 residues. CDR1 and CDR2 from the germline V gene are MNHEY and SMNVEV (reference sequence). V lost 9 bases and J lost 7, with 22 bases in between. CDR3 bases: TGTGCCAGTTTTCCTCTGGCAGGGGAAAGGAATGAGCAGTTCTTC. Translating gives CASFPLAGERNEQFF.

The chain couples TRBV18 to TRBJ2-2; 9 positions match TRBD1. V lost 6 bases, J lost 6 bases, and 14 bases stayed unmatched. CDR1 is KGHSH and CDR2 is LQKENI in the germline V gene. The length of the CDR3 is 17 residues. The CDR3 DNA reads TGTGCCAGCTCCACACCGGTCCCGGGACAGGGTGCCGGGGAGCTGTTTTTT. Translated, it gives CASSTPVPGQGAGELFF.

This chain uses TRBV5-1 with TRBJ2-7; possibly TRBD2 for D (6 bases). Germline values: CDR1 SGHRS, CDR2 YFSETQ. The CDR3 loop spans 14 amino acids. The V and J ends lost 3 bases and 3 bases respectively, with 13 bases between them. CDR3: CASSSPGRNYEQYF. CDR3 nucleotide sequence: TGCGCCAGCAGCTCCCCCGGGAGAAACTACGAGCAGTACTTC.

The table lists this clone with a few counts. V gene TRBV5-4 combines with J gene TRBJ2-1, with D perhaps matching TRBD2 (6 bases). Trimming pared 4 bases from V and 3 bases from J, leaving 14 bases between. CDR3 size: 15 residues. Germline-derived CDR1 and CDR2 are SGHNT and YYREEE (reference sequence). CDR3 sequence reads: CASSKRDLDYNEQFF. The CDR3 DNA reads as TGTGCCAGCAGCAAAAGGGACTTGGACTACAATGAGCAGTTCTTC. Filled out from reference TRBV5-4 and TRBJ2-1, the complete variable domain reads ETGVTQSPTHLIKTRGQQVTLRCSSQSGHNTVSWYQQALGQGPQFIFQYYREEENGRGNFPPRFSGLQFPNYSSELNVNALELDDSALYLCASSKRDLDYNEQFFGPGTRLTVL.

The rearrangement links TRBV27 to TRBJ2-1, with TRBD2 matching over 9 bases. Germline loops: CDR1 MNHEY, CDR2 SMNVEV (reference sequence). With 3 bases clipped from V and 4 bases from J, the junction kept 10 bases outside the gene matches. CDR3 length: 17 amino acids. Written as DNA, the CDR3 is TGTGCCAGCAGTTTTCTTCCTAGCGGGACTTTTTACAATGAGCAGTTCTTC. Translation gives CASSFLPSGTFYNEQFF.

This chain connects TRBV7-2 to TRBJ2-2; D might be TRBD2 (6 bases). Germline loops: CDR1 SGHTA, CDR2 FQGNSA. V was pared by 7 bases and J by 5 bases, with 20 bases between. This CDR3 is built from 16 residues. CDR3 sequence (DNA): TGTGCCAGCAACCTAGGCGGGGCCCGGGGTACCGGGGAGCTGTTTTTT. Translation: CASNLGGARGTGELFF.

V gene TRBV28 combines with J gene TRBJ2-7; the match to TRBD2 covers 8 bases. CDR1 MDHEN and CDR2 SYDVKM come from the germline V gene. CDR3 length: 13 residues. J lost 2 bases, V lost 6 bases, and 3 bases had no gene match. The CDR3 DNA reads TGTGCCAGCAGCTTAGCGGGACCCTACGAGCAGTACTTC. This sequence encodes CASSLAGPYEQYF.

This chain connects TRBV30 to TRBJ1-1, with TRBD1 matching 8 bases. Germline CDR1 and CDR2: GTSNPN and SVGIG (reference sequence). The CDR3 extends over 11 amino acids. Unmatched junction bases numbered 3, after V lost 4 bases and J lost 8 bases. In DNA, the CDR3 is TGTGCCTGGACTTGGGACAGGGAAGCTTTCTTT. This encodes CAWTWDREAFF. The full variable domain, with the rest looked up from reference TRBV30 and TRBJ1-1, is SQTIHQWPATLVQPVGSPLSLECTVEGTSNPNLYWYRQAAGRGLQLLFYSVGIGQISSEVPQNLSASRPQDRQFILSSKKLLLSDSGFYLCAWTWDREAFFGQGTRLTVV.

The CDR3 reads CASSAEDFYSNQPQHF. The DNA of the CDR3 is TGTGCCAGCAGTGCTGAGGATTTTTATAGCAATCAGCCCCAGCATTTT. The chain joins TRBV25-1 to TRBJ1-5; D not certain. The germline gives CDR1 MGHDK, CDR2 SYGVNS. The V gene lost 4 bases and the J gene lost 0 bases, with 13 bases spanning the gap. This CDR3 is 16 amino acids long.

J is TRBJ1-4 and V is TRBV7-2; D gene ambiguous. With 3 bases removed from V and 10 bases from J, the gap between germline ends came to 9 bases. CDR1 is SGHTA and CDR2 is FQGNSA in the germline V gene. The CDR3 covers 12 residues. As DNA, the CDR3 is TGTGCCAGCAGCTTTACATCTGGAAAACTGTTTTTT. Translating gives CASSFTSGKLFF.

This clone was seen a handful of times. V and J are TRBV28 and TRBJ2-1, with TRBD2 identical over 7 bases. Germline CDR1 reads MDHEN; CDR2 reads SYDVKM. Germline trimming cut 3 bases from V and 1 base from J; bases unmatched to any gene: 6. The CDR3 has 16 amino acids. The CDR3 sequence is CASSLGGRQSYNEQFF. CDR3 coding DNA: TGTGCCAGCAGTTTGGGCGGGAGACAGTCCTACAATGAGCAGTTCTTC.

J is TRBJ2-2 and V is TRBV7-7; weak D call: TRBD1 (6 bases). Germline CDR1 is SSHAT and CDR2 is FNYEAQ (reference sequence). V was shortened by 0 bases and J by 12 bases, with 11 bases between the two germline ends. The CDR3 covers 13 residues. Here the CDR3 reads CASSLALRDKLFF. The DNA of the CDR3 is TGTGCCAGCAGCTTAGCGCTTAGGGACAAGCTGTTTTTT.

The gene calls are TRBV28 and TRBJ2-2; TRBD1 matches at 9 bases. V was pared by 6 bases and J by 6 bases, with 5 bases of the junction left unmatched. The CDR3 sequence is 14 residues long. In germline, CDR1 is MDHEN, CDR2 SYDVKM. CDR3: CASRRTGVAGELFF. The CDR3 bases are TGTGCCAGCAGACGGACAGGGGTGGCCGGGGAGCTGTTTTTT. Based on the CDR3 plus reference TRBV28 and TRBJ2-2, the full variable domain is DVKVTQSSRYLVKRTGEKVFLECVQDMDHENMFWYRQDPGLGLRLIYFSYDVKMKEKGDIPEGYSVSREKKERFSLILESASTNQTSMYLCASRRTGVAGELFFGEGSRLTVL.

The chain combines TRBV5-1 with TRBJ2-7, with TRBD2 identical over 11 bases. Germline lookup yields CDR1 SGHRS and CDR2 YFSETQ. J gave up 2 bases and V 0 bases, and 1 base lay outside the gene matches. This CDR3 has 15 amino acids. CDR3 coding DNA: TGCGCCAGCAGCTTGGTAGCGGGAGGGACCTACGAGCAGTACTTC. The encoded protein is CASSLVAGGTYEQYF.

The V call is TRBV11-2, the J call TRBJ1-2; TRBD1 matches at 9 bases. CDR3 length: 16 amino acids. The V segment lost 3 bases and the J segment 2 bases; nucleotides outside the gene matches: 7. Per the germline V gene, CDR1 is SGHAT and CDR2 is FQNNGV. The CDR3 sequence is CASSLAPQGANYGYTF. The DNA for the CDR3 is TGTGCCAGCAGCTTGGCCCCACAGGGGGCCAACTATGGCTACACCTTC.

The chain links TRBV11-3 to TRBJ1-2, with D perhaps TRBD1 (6 bases). This CDR3 spans 12 amino acids. V dropped 8 bases and J dropped 7 bases, with 14 bases sitting between them. CDR1 is SGHNT, CDR2 YENEEA, per germline. CDR3 sequence reads: CASGIQGSGYTF. For the CDR3, the DNA is TGTGCCAGCGGAATACAGGGCAGTGGCTACACCTTC.

The V call is TRBV7-9, the J call TRBJ1-2; TRBD1 is a possible D gene (6 bases). V gave up 8 bases and J gave up 8 bases, with 15 bases separating them. The CDR3 totals 12 residues. The germline V gene encodes CDR1 SEHNR and CDR2 FQNEAQ (reference sequence). CDR3 DNA sequence: TGTGCCAGCTGGGGGCCGCGTGTGGGCTACACCTTC. Amino acids: CASWGPRVGYTF.

This chain links TRBV9 with TRBJ2-2; D perhaps matches TRBD2 (6 bases). Germline-derived CDR1 and CDR2 are SGDLS and YYNGEE. Trimming took off 1 base at V and 1 base at J, with 8 bases between the two ends. The CDR3 sequence is 15 residues long. The CDR3 protein is CASSVRGWNTGELFF. DNA for the CDR3: TGTGCCAGCAGCGTACGGGGGTGGAACACCGGGGAGCTGTTTTTT.

The chain recombines TRBV11-1 with TRBJ2-7; D is possibly TRBD2 (7 bases). CDR1 and CDR2 (germline): SGHAT, FQDESV (reference sequence). Trimming shortened V by 0 bases and J by 7 bases, and 19 bases separated the two germline ends. This CDR3 contains 16 residues. The CDR3, as DNA: TGTGCCAGCAGCTTAGCGGCCCGGAGGGGGGGCGGGGAGCAGTACTTC. Residues: CASSLAARRGGGEQYF.

The count of this clone is one. The chain couples TRBV7-7 to TRBJ2-5; 13 bases agree with TRBD2. Germline trimming cut 1 base from V and 4 bases from J; bases unmatched to any gene: 6. The CDR3 sequence is 17 residues long. Germline V gene data show CDR1 as SSHAT and CDR2 as FNYEAQ (reference sequence). This CDR3 is CASSLGGLAGVGETQYF. The CDR3 nucleotides are TGTGCCAGCAGCTTAGGTGGACTAGCGGGAGTCGGAGAGACCCAGTACTTC.

This sequence joins TRBV7-3 and TRBJ2-7, with 8 bases that match TRBD2. V shed 2 bases and J 1 base; nucleotides not matched to a gene: 4. The CDR3 loop spans 15 amino acids. Germline CDR1 is SGHTA and CDR2 is FQGTGA. The CDR3 sequence is CASSLRAGGSYEQYF. In nucleotides, the CDR3 is TGTGCCAGCAGCTTACGCGCGGGAGGATCCTACGAGCAGTACTTC.

The chain links TRBV4-2 to TRBJ2-1; 9 nucleotides line up with TRBD2. J lost 7 bases, V lost 0 bases, and 7 bases had no gene match. CDR1 and CDR2 from the germline V gene are LGHNA and YNFKEQ. The CDR3 is 16 amino acids. The CDR3: CASSQDLSLAGNEQFF. CDR3 DNA sequence: TGTGCCAGCAGCCAAGACTTGAGTCTAGCGGGAAATGAGCAGTTCTTC.